The 26 T cell receptor beta chains in this list originate from one sample, sequenced in a study of T cells in Graves' hyperthyroidism and ophthalmopathy. TCR beta CDR3 region amplification was performed from RNA transcripts. HTBI primers were employed in a first-round RT-PCR of the TCR CDR3. TCRdb re-called the multiplex PCR reads with MiXCR, one entry per CDR3 protein. The table lists 360,000 or so distinct CDR3 sequences, 13% to 15% of them singletons. Sequenced: blood. All receptors derive from a woman aged 55 to 70 with Graves' ophthalmopathy.

In its sample, this clonotype was seen many times. The chain links TRBV18 to TRBJ1-1; 7 nucleotides match TRBD1. In germline, CDR1 is KGHSH, CDR2 LQKENI. V lost 5 bases, J lost 1 base, and 1 base stayed unmatched. The CDR3 spans 13 residues. The CDR3 DNA is TGTGCCAGCTCAGGACAGGAGAACACTGAAGCTTTCTTT. This encodes CASSGQENTEAFF.

The chain recombines TRBV9 with TRBJ1-2, with unresolved D. The CDR3 has 15 amino acids. Germline lookup yields CDR1 SGDLS and CDR2 YYNGEE. Trimming removed 0 bases from V and 1 base from J, with 10 bases in between. As DNA, the CDR3 is TGTGCCAGCAGCGTAGACCGGGGTCTTAACTATGGCTACACCTTC. Translated, it gives CASSVDRGLNYGYTF. Filled out from reference TRBV9 and TRBJ1-2, the complete variable domain reads DSGVTQTPKHLITATGQRVTLRCSPRSGDLSVYWYQQSLDQGLQFLIQYYNGEERAKGNILERFSAQQFPDLHSELNLSSLELGDSALYFCASSVDRGLNYGYTFGSGTRLTVV.

There are many counts of this clonotype. The V gene is TRBV5-4, the J gene TRBJ2-5; D is possibly TRBD2 (6 bases). V shed 0 bases and J shed 5 bases, with 11 bases lying between them. Looked up from germline, CDR1 is SGHNT and CDR2 is YYREEE (reference sequence). The CDR3 consists of 14 residues. The CDR3 loop reads CASSLEGTWETQYF. The CDR3 coding sequence is TGTGCCAGCAGCTTGGAAGGGACTTGGGAGACCCAGTACTTC.

Of note for this clonotype: A read error is possible here, since a much larger clone lies one base away. V is TRBV12-3 or TRBV12-4 and J is TRBJ2-1; a weak D match, TRBD1 (5 bases). This CDR3 has 15 amino acids. For the CDR3, the DNA is TGTGCCAGCAGCCTAGACAGTGAGTCCTGCAATGAGCAGTTCTTC. Its protein is CASSLDSESCNEQFF.

On this clonotype: A much bigger clone sits one base away, suggesting this may be a read error. This chain joins TRBV9 and TRBJ2-7; 7 nucleotides line up with TRBD2. The CDR3 has 13 amino acids. J was trimmed by 3 bases and V by 5 bases; bases with no gene match: 5. Germline V gene data show CDR1 as SGDLS and CDR2 as YYNGEE. The CDR3 DNA is TGTGCCAGCAGTCGGGGGGACCGCTACGAGCAGTACTTC. Translated: CASSRGDRYEQYF.

This clonotype was seen at least ten times. The chain uses TRBV9 and TRBJ2-7; D remains unclear. The CDR3 contains 14 residues. V lost 0 bases, J lost 2 bases, and 9 bases lay in between. The germline CDR1 and CDR2 sequences are SGDLS and YYNGEE. CDR3 in amino acids: CASSVGVVAYEQYF. DNA of the CDR3: TGTGCCAGCAGCGTAGGTGTAGTAGCCTACGAGCAGTACTTC.

The table lists this clonotype with a few counts. V gene TRBV20-1 combines with J gene TRBJ1-2, with 10 bases lining up with TRBD1. The J segment lost 6 bases and the V segment lost 4 bases, leaving 5 bases of the junction unmatched. Germline V gives CDR1 DFQATT, CDR2 SNEGSKA (reference sequence). The CDR3 spans 13 residues. The CDR3 bases are TGCAGTGCTACCTCCGGGACAGGGGATGGCTACACCTTC. Residues: CSATSGTGDGYTF.

This CDR3 is CAWRRGLSPFPEGYYEQYF. DNA for the CDR3: TGTGCCTGGAGAAGGGGTTTGTCCCCATTTCCCGAAGGTTACTACGAGCAGTACTTC. V usage is TRBV30 and J usage is TRBJ2-7, with a weak D call TRBD1 (5 bases). CDR3 length equals 19 residues. The germline gives CDR1 GTSNPN, CDR2 SVGIG (reference sequence). V lost 3 bases and J lost 3, with 30 bases in between.

The sample holds a few counts of this clonotype. The chain joins TRBV5-6 to TRBJ2-3; unclear D gene. The CDR3 runs to 13 residues. Trimming cost V 0 bases and J 5 bases, with 7 bases left between them. Germline loops: CDR1 SGHDT, CDR2 YYEEEE. The CDR3 region is CASSLVYRDTQYF. CDR3 nucleotides: TGTGCCAGCAGCTTGGTCTATAGAGATACGCAGTATTTT. The complete variable domain, with remaining parts taken from reference TRBV5-6 and TRBJ2-3, reads DAGVTQSPTHLIKTRGQQVTLRCSPKSGHDTVSWYQQALGQGPQFIFQYYEEEERQRGNFPDRFSGHQFPNYSSELNVNALLLGDSALYLCASSLVYRDTQYFGPGTRLTVL.

This clonotype occurred many times. The chain links TRBV5-1 to TRBJ2-3, with D possibly TRBD2 on 5 matching bases. Germline V gene lookup returns CDR1 SGHRS and CDR2 YFSETQ. V was trimmed by 4 bases and J by 2 bases, leaving 11 bases between them. CDR3 length equals 14 residues. In DNA form, the CDR3 reads TGCGCCAGCAGCCAACTAGTTACCACAGATACGCAGTATTTT. Its translation is CASSQLVTTDTQYF.

The V call is TRBV20-1, the J call TRBJ2-7; 7 nucleotides align to TRBD1. With 5 bases clipped from V and 9 bases from J, the junction kept 19 bases outside the gene matches. This CDR3 contains 15 residues. Germline values: CDR1 DFQATT, CDR2 SNEGSKA (reference sequence). The CDR3 loop reads CSAPKTGTAPTTQYF. CDR3 coding DNA: TGCAGTGCTCCCAAAACCGGGACAGCCCCTACGACGCAGTACTTC.

This clonotype was recorded many times. The chain uses TRBV24-1 and TRBJ2-3; 11 bases are a match to TRBD2. Trimming took 5 bases from V and 5 from J; bases not matched to a gene: 8. This CDR3 is 16 amino acids long. CDR1 is KGHDR and CDR2 is SFDVKD in the germline V gene. The CDR3 protein is CATSGTGTSGRDTQYF. For the CDR3, the DNA is TGTGCCACCAGTGGTACCGGGACTAGCGGAAGAGATACGCAGTATTTT.

This clonotype was recorded many times. The chain carries TRBV11-2 and TRBJ1-1, with D tentatively TRBD1 (6 bases). The CDR3 has 14 amino acids. Germline CDR1 is SGHAT and CDR2 is FQNNGV. Deletions cut 2 bases from V and 3 bases from J, with 10 bases between. The CDR3 coding sequence is TGTGCCAGCAGCTTAATTAGGGGGGACACTGAAGCTTTCTTT. Translated: CASSLIRGDTEAFF.

This clonotype was observed at least ten times. The rearrangement uses TRBV15 and TRBJ1-4; TRBD1 aligns across 8 bases. The CDR3 has 15 amino acids. Germline CDR1 LNHNV, CDR2 YYDKDF (reference sequence). V dropped 5 bases and J dropped 7; count of bases not matched to a gene: 9. The CDR3 bases are TGTGCCACCAGCCGTGGACAGGGCAGGGTTGAAAAACTGTTTTTT. It yields the protein CATSRGQGRVEKLFF.

In its sample, this clonotype was seen a few times. V is TRBV11-3 and J is TRBJ2-2; the D gene is possibly TRBD2 (5 bases). V was clipped by 4 bases and J by 7 bases, with 10 bases between them. CDR1 and CDR2 (germline): SGHNT, YENEEA. The CDR3 covers 13 residues. The CDR3 DNA follows: TGTGCCAGCAGCTCCGGGGATAGCGGGGAGCTGTTTTTT. It is translated as CASSSGDSGELFF.

Note on this clonotype: Possible read error: a much larger clone is one base away. The gene calls are TRBV5-6 and TRBJ2-7, with D perhaps TRBD2 (7 bases). The germline V gene encodes CDR1 SGHDT and CDR2 YYEEEE. This CDR3 has 15 amino acids. This CDR3 is CVSSLGGATSYEQYF. The CDR3 region has the DNA TGTGTCAGCAGCTTGGGGGGGGCCACGTCCTACGAGCAGTACTTC.

This clonotype was counted only a few times. V and J are TRBV7-3 and TRBJ1-2; no clear D gene. CDR3 size: 13 residues. Between the trimmed V and J ends, which lost 5 bases and 7 bases, there was a span of 14 bases. Germline CDR1 and CDR2: SGHTA and FQGTGA. The CDR3 protein is CASSADSRGGYTF. In nucleotides, the CDR3 is TGTGCCAGCAGCGCAGACTCTAGAGGTGGCTACACCTTC. The full variable domain, in which reference TRBV7-3 and TRBJ1-2 provide the parts outside the CDR3, is GAGVSQTPSNKVTEKGKYVELRCDPISGHTALYWYRQSLGQGPEFLIYFQGTGAADDSGLPNDRFFAVRPEGSVSTLKIQRTERGDSAVYLCASSADSRGGYTFGSGTRLTVV.

This clonotype was seen ten or more times. The gene calls are TRBV28 and TRBJ2-5; either TRBD1 or TRBD2 may fit D (6 bases each). V was shortened by 4 bases and J by 4 bases, with 13 bases between the two germline ends. The CDR3 has 14 amino acids. Germline V gene sequence: CDR1 MDHEN, CDR2 SYDVKM. The chain's CDR3 is CASSYFGGRETQYF. The CDR3 DNA follows: TGTGCCAGCAGTTACTTCGGGGGCCGAGAGACCCAGTACTTC.

Many counts were recorded for this clonotype. The chain joins TRBV7-2 to TRBJ2-7, with a possible D match to TRBD1 (6 bases). Germline V gives CDR1 SGHTA, CDR2 FQGNSA. This CDR3 has 15 residues. V was shortened by 4 bases and J by 2 bases, with 15 bases between the two germline ends. The CDR3, as DNA: TGTGCCAGCAGCTCACCGGGGACAAAAACCTACGAGCAGTACTTC. Translating it yields CASSSPGTKTYEQYF. Based on the CDR3 plus reference TRBV7-2 and TRBJ2-7, the full variable domain is GAGVSQSPSNKVTEKGKDVELRCDPISGHTALYWYRQSLGQGLEFLIYFQGNSAPDKSGLPSDRFSAERTGGSVSTLTIQRTQQEDSAVYLCASSSPGTKTYEQYFGPGTRLTVT.

This clonotype showed up many times. CDR3: CASSRRHPPRTNEQFF. CDR3 bases: TGTGCCAGCAGCCGAAGGCACCCCCCCCGGACCAATGAGCAGTTCTTC. This rearrangement joins TRBV4-2 to TRBJ2-1; D gene unclear. The CDR3 is 16 residues long. V was pared by 4 bases and J by 6 bases, with 19 bases between. Germline values: CDR1 LGHNA, CDR2 YNFKEQ.

The sample holds one count of this clonotype. The chain has TRBV6-2 or TRBV6-3 and TRBJ2-1, with a tentative D call TRBD2 (6 bases). There are 17 residues in the CDR3. The V and J ends lost 2 bases and 2 bases respectively, with 16 bases between them. Germline CDR1 MNHEY, CDR2 SVGEGT. CDR3 in amino acids: CASSYQMDGGAYNEQFF. The CDR3 DNA reads as TGTGCCAGCAGTTACCAGATGGACGGGGGTGCCTACAATGAGCAGTTCTTC.

This clonotype came up once. This clone may be a read error of a much larger clone one base away. J is TRBJ2-3 and V is TRBV2; D may be TRBD1 (6 bases). Trimming left V 7 bases short and J 2 bases short, with 16 bases between. Germline CDR1 and CDR2: SNHLY and FYNNEI. The CDR3 is 15 residues long. CDR3 in DNA: TGTGCCAGCAATTCCCAGGACAGCTACACAGATACGCAGTATTTT. It translates to CASNSQDSYTDTQYF.

As to this clonotype: Here the CDR3 omits its conserved ending phenylalanine or tryptophan, so a read error is the likely source. The rearrangement joins TRBV30 to TRBJ2-7; a weak D match, TRBD2 (6 bases). CDR3 length: 13 amino acids. Trimming took off 3 bases at V and 3 bases at J, with 12 bases between the two ends. Germline assignment: CDR1 GTSNPN and CDR2 SVGIG (reference sequence). CDR3 DNA: TGTGCCTGGAGCGACGGGAGTAGCTACGAGCAGTACCTC. Translation: CAWSDGSSYEQYL.

This clonotype came up many times. This rearrangement joins TRBV5-1 to TRBJ2-7; 9 nucleotides match TRBD2. The CDR3 is 18 residues long. The V segment lost 1 base and the J segment 7 bases; nucleotides outside the gene matches: 18. Germline assignment: CDR1 SGHRS and CDR2 YFSETQ. CDR3 protein: CASSLRRRTAGGPGEQYF. CDR3 nucleotides: TGCGCCAGCAGCTTGAGGCGTCGTACGGCGGGAGGGCCGGGGGAGCAGTACTTC.

This clonotype was detected many times. The chain employs TRBV20-1 and TRBJ2-1; TRBD2 matches at 14 bases. This CDR3 is 17 amino acids long. CDR1 is DFQATT, CDR2 SNEGSKA, per germline (reference sequence). With 5 bases clipped from V and 2 bases from J, the junction kept 8 bases outside the gene matches. CDR3 bases: TGCAGTGCTCCGGAGAGACTAGCGGGAGGGCCCTACAATGAGCAGTTCTTC. Protein product: CSAPERLAGGPYNEQFF.

This clonotype has a handful of counts. This chain uses TRBV6-2 or TRBV6-3 with TRBJ2-2; D call uncertain. Trimming shortened V by 6 bases and J by 0 bases, and 8 bases separated the two germline ends. This CDR3 comprises 14 residues. From germline, CDR1 is MNHEY and CDR2 SVGEGT. The CDR3 sequence: CASRGPTNTGELFF. CDR3 bases: TGTGCCAGCAGAGGGCCCACGAACACCGGGGAGCTGTTTTTT.